This TCR beta chain stems from a study of blood T cell repertoires in COVID-19. Study-wide context: In each case, the material was cDNA or gDNA derived from T cells, B-cell-depleted T cells, or PBMCs.

Original methodology: Using reference gene primer amplification, nucleated cell counts were estimated. Profiling relied on immunoSEQ multiplex PCR, and the TCRdb table lists in-frame clones only, not all of them. That table gives V, J and clone size, and the DNA gave D and trimming. This table holds some 210,000 clones, roughly 94% found once. The CDR3 contains 16 residues. With V trimmed by 6 bases and J by 5 bases, 10 bases remained unmatched. Looked up from germline, CDR1 is MGHDK and CDR2 is SYGVNS. The rearrangement uses TRBV25-1 and TRBJ2-2; 9 bases agree with TRBD1. The clonotype comes from a young man with acute or convalescent COVID-19. The sequenced material came from peripheral blood. The CDR3: CASSPHFGTGTGELFF. The CDR3 bases are TGTGCCAGCAGCCCCCATTTTGGGACAGGGACCGGGGAGCTGTTTTTT.